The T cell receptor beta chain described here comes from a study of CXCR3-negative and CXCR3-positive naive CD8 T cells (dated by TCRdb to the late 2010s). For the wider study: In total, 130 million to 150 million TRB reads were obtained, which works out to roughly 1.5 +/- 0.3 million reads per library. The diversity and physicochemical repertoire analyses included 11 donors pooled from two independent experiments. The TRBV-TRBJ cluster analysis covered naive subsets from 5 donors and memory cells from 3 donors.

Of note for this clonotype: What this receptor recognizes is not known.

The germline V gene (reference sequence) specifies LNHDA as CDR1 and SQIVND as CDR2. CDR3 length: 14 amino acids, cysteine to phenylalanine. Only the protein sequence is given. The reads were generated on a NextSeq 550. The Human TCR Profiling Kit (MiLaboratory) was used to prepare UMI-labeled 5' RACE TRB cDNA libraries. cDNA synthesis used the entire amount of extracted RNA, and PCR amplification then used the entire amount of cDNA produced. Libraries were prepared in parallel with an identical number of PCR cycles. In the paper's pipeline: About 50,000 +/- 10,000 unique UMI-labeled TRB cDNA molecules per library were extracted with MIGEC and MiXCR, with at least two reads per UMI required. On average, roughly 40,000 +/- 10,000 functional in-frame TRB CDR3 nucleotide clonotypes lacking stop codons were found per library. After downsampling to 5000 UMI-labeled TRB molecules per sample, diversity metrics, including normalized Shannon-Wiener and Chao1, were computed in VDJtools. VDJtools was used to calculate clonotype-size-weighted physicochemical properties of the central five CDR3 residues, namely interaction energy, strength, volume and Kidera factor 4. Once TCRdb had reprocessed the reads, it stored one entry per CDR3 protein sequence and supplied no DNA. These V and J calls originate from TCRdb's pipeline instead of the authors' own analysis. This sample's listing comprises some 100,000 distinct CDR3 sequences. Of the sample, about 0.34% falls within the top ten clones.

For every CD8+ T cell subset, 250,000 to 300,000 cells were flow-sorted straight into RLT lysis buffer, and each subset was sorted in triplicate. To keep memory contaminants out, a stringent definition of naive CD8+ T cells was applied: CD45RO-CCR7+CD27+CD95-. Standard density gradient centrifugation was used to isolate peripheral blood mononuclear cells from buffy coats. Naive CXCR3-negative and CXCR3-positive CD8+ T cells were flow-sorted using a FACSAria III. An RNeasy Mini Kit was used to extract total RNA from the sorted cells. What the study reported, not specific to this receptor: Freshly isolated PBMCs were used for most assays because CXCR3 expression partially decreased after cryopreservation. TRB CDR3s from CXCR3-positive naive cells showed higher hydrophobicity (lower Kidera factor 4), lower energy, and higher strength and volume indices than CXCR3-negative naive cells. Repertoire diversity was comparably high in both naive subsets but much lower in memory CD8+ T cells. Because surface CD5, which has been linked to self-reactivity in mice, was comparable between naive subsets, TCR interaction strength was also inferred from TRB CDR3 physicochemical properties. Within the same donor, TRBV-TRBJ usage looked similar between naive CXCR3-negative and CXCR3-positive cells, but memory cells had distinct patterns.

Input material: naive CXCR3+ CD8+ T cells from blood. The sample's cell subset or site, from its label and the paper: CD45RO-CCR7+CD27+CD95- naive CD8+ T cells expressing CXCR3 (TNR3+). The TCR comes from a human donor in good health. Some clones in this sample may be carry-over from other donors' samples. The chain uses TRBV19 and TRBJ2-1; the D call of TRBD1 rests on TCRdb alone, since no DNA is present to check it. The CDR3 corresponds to CASQDGGPHNEQFF.